The subject of this entry is one T cell receptor beta chain. The protocol was immunoSEQ multiplex PCR, while the TCRdb copy is restricted to in-frame clones and leaves out a portion. The sample shows over 45,000 clones, about 67% of them seen only once. These data come from a study of T cell clones after liver transplantation. CDR3 length equals 16 residues. Germline loops: CDR1 LNHNV, CDR2 YYDKDF (reference sequence). The J segment lost 4 bases and the V segment lost 1 base, leaving 1 base of the junction unmatched. The sequence was obtained from a human patient who received a liver transplant. Some of the T cells may derive from the graft donor. The chain is built from TRBV15 and TRBJ2-3, with 14 bases lining up with TRBD2. This specimen was CD4+ T cells from blood, taken 54 months after liver transplant. The CDR3 is CATSRGLAGGADTQYF. As DNA, the CDR3 is TGTGCCACCAGCAGAGGACTAGCGGGGGGGGCAGATACGCAGTATTTT. Looking up the rest from reference TRBV15 and TRBJ2-3 gives the full variable domain: DAMVIQNPRYQVTQFGKPVTLSCSQTLNHNVMYWYQQKSSQAPKLLFHYYDKDFNNEADTPDNFQSRRPNTSFCFLDIRSPGLGDTAMYLCATSRGLAGGADTQYFGPGTRLTVL.